These 10 T cell receptor beta chains originate from one sample sequenced in a study of human T cells and chemical hapten exposure. One entry per CDR3 protein results from TCRdb running MiXCR on the RACE reads. In the table there are more than 250,000 distinct CDR3 sequences, around 7.7% of which are singletons. Regarding time point: pre-sensitization, week 0. Noted treatment: therapeutic diphenylcyclopropenone sensitization with weekly scalp DPC. This specimen was whole blood, taken in connection with sensitization to the hapten diphenylcyclopropenone (DPC). The receptors stem from a man between 18 and 35 years old with alopecia areata. Some clones in this sample may be carry-over from other donors' samples.

A few counts support this clonotype. This rearrangement joins TRBV18 to TRBJ1-1; D is perhaps TRBD1 (6 bases). The CDR3 is 14 amino acids. From germline, CDR1 is KGHSH and CDR2 LQKENI. Trimming pared 2 bases from V and 5 bases from J, leaving 12 bases between. The CDR3 sequence: CASSPKTGETEAFF. The CDR3 DNA is TGTGCCAGCTCACCAAAGACAGGAGAAACTGAAGCTTTCTTT.

The chain recombines TRBV6-5 with TRBJ2-1; TRBD1 matches at 8 bases. The CDR3 is 14 amino acids. V lost 6 bases to trimming and J lost 6 bases; unmatched junction nucleotides: 7. Germline assignment: CDR1 MNHEY and CDR2 SVGAGI. The CDR3 nucleotides read TGTGCCAGCAGAATCATGACAGGGGTCAATGAGCAGTTCTTC. This codes for CASRIMTGVNEQFF.

CDR3 sequence reads: CASSQRPRRATNEKLFF. The DNA for the CDR3 is TGTGCCAGTAGCCAACGTCCACGGCGGGCAACTAATGAAAAACTGTTTTTT. The V call is TRBV19, the J call TRBJ1-4; no firm D call. The CDR3 has 17 residues. CDR1 is LNHDA and CDR2 is SQIVND in the germline V gene (reference sequence). The V end was cut by 6 bases, the J end by 0 bases, with 17 bases between.

This clonotype was detected only a few times. The chain has TRBV3-1 and TRBJ2-7; 7 positions agree with TRBD1. The CDR3 loop spans 16 amino acids. CDR1 is LGHDT, CDR2 YNNKEL, per germline (reference sequence). J lost 3 bases, V lost 0 bases, and 8 bases had no gene match. The CDR3 DNA follows: TGTGCCAGCAGCCAAGATCCTCACAGGGGTTTCTACGAGCAGTACTTC. Its protein product is CASSQDPHRGFYEQYF.

This clonotype has more than one count but fewer than ten. The chain employs TRBV4-3 and TRBJ1-2; the D gene is possibly TRBD1 (6 bases). Germline loops: CDR1 LGHNA, CDR2 YSLEER. Trimming pared 0 bases from V and 2 bases from J, leaving 13 bases between. The CDR3 totals 16 residues. CDR3 in DNA: TGCGCCAGCAGCCAAGATGAGGGGGGCCTGAACTATGGCTACACCTTC. The encoded protein is CASSQDEGGLNYGYTF.

This clonotype was seen at least ten times. The chain employs TRBV10-3 and TRBJ2-3; no clear D gene. The germline V and J ends were trimmed by 6 bases and 0 bases, with 13 bases remaining between them. From germline, CDR1 is ENHRY and CDR2 SYGVKD. The CDR3 runs to 15 residues. CDR3 nucleotide sequence: TGTGCCATCAGCCTCTCGGCAGGCAGCACAGATACGCAGTATTTT. This sequence encodes CAISLSAGSTDTQYF.

This clonotype was seen a handful of times. The chain uses TRBV12-3 or TRBV12-4 and TRBJ1-2; 12 nucleotides line up with TRBD1. V shed 5 bases, J shed 8 bases, and the junction held 12 bases outside the gene matches. CDR3 length: 16 amino acids. Here the CDR3 reads CASSPLGTGGAGGYTF. Here the CDR3 DNA reads TGTGCCAGCAGTCCCCTCGGGACAGGGGGCGCGGGGGGCTACACCTTC.

The genes are TRBV12-3 or TRBV12-4 and TRBJ2-1, with 7 positions matching TRBD2. V dropped 5 bases and J dropped 6; count of bases not matched to a gene: 4. The CDR3 length is 13 residues. CDR3 nucleotide sequence: TGTGCCAGCAGTAGCTGGGAGGGCAATGAGCAGTTCTTC. Translated, it gives CASSSWEGNEQFF.

The V and J genes are TRBV20-1 and TRBJ2-5; 7 positions match TRBD1. V trimming: 3 bases; J trimming: 3 bases; junction bases outside the gene matches: 4. The germline CDR1 and CDR2 sequences are DFQATT and SNEGSKA (reference sequence). The CDR3 contains 13 residues. The CDR3 DNA sequence: TGCAGTGCTAGGGGACAGAATAAAGAGACCCAGTACTTC. Its translation is CSARGQNKETQYF.

This chain uses TRBV5-4 with TRBJ2-5; tentatively, D is TRBD1 or TRBD2 (5 bases each). CDR1 SGHNT and CDR2 YYREEE come from the germline V gene (reference sequence). The germline V and J ends were trimmed by 4 bases and 5 bases, with 15 bases remaining between them. The CDR3 is made up of 14 amino acids. CDR3: CASSRPDSGETQYF. As DNA, the CDR3 is TGTGCCAGCAGCCGCCCAGACAGCGGCGAGACCCAGTACTTC.